This T cell receptor (beta chain) was recovered during a study of cytomegalovirus exposure and HLA in healthy donors (dated by TCRdb to the late 2010s). In terms of the full investigation: In an earlier analysis of roughly 590 of the donors, around 300 Gb of sequence data and 90 million to 120 million unique TCR beta sequences from about 180 million T cells were reported. Approximately 330 gigabases of sequencing data and around 80 million unique TCR sequences made up an early release that covered around 640 HLA-typed donors. Among the roughly 370 genotyped donors, approximately 76% belonged to the genetic ancestry cluster associated with self-reported Caucasian donors. The study was designed to test whether signatures of past pathogen exposure could be identified by cataloging public T cell receptors. Using immunosequencing, the study profiled T cell repertoires from approximately 700 subjects and related those repertoires to cytomegalovirus serostatus. A separate validation cohort of over 95 different subjects was used in addition to the approximately 610-subject first cohort. To predict cytomegalovirus infection status, the study combined high-throughput TCR immunosequencing, statistical association of individual TCRs with disease status, and machine learning. In a later analysis, previously published TCR beta repertoires from more than 500 donors were re-analyzed and high-resolution HLA genotyping was added so that TCR occurrence patterns could be studied. Rather than using new phenotypic data, the later analysis identified candidate immune exposures from TCR beta sequences and from how often those sequences occurred across donors. In an earlier analysis of 550 to 700 of the donors, high-throughput TCR beta sequencing was used to judge whether each TCR beta V gene segment behaved as functional or pseudogenic. Donor age, sex, ethnicity and CMV serostatus were compiled together with the repertoire data. In a later genetic analysis, genome-wide SNP genotypes for about three fifths of the roughly 670 donors were used, and that subset was treated as a discovery cohort. All discovery cohort repertoires had been generated using a single sequencing platform. Both class I and class II loci were covered by HLA typing, at four-digit resolution. Typing coverage differed by locus: A, B, C, DRB1 and DQB1 were typed in roughly 620-630 donors, DQA1 in about 550, DPA1 in approximately 610, and DPB1 in 472. Roughly five DR-DQ haplotypes were handled as single units for association and clustering because linkage in the cohort was strong. Among some 410 genotyped donors of the cohort, an average of approximately 240,000 unique TCR beta nucleotide sequences was sequenced per donor, of which about 18% were non-productive.

Libraries were made using the immunoSEQ multiplex PCR assay. For the multiplex PCR, a mixture combining 60 forward primers for TCR Vbeta segments and 13 reverse primers for TCR Jbeta segments was used. The CDR3 region of rearranged TCR beta genes was amplified from genomic DNA with a multiplex PCR assay. On the Illumina HiSeq System, the amplified TCR beta libraries were sequenced as 87-base-pair reads. In the source study's methods: A later analysis counted some 74 million unique TCR beta chains across the approximately 700 repertoires, and around 12 million of these chains were shared by at least two donors. Raw reads were error-corrected and collapsed into unique sequences with a nearest-neighbor algorithm that merged closely related sequences to remove PCR and sequencing errors. To assign V, D and J gene segments, CDR3 sequences were aligned to IMGT reference sequences. For a sequence to be retained, a match of at least six nucleotides was required to both a V gene segment and a J gene segment. A rearrangement was called productive if the CDR3 had no stop codons and remained in frame with V and J, and every other rearrangement was called non-productive. CDR3 was defined according to IMGT convention as the region running from the second conserved V-encoded cysteine to the conserved J-encoded phenylalanine. In an earlier analysis of 500 to 650 of the donors, sequences lacking an unambiguous match to a single V gene segment were excluded. In an earlier analysis of some 590 of the donors, a V segment was called functional when productive rearrangements were above 56.7%, and segregating when the standard deviation between donors exceeded 5%. A statistical classification framework was built for diagnosing cytomegalovirus status from the catalog of TCR beta chain sequences. A later analysis assigned V and J genes by comparing TCR nucleotide sequences with IMGT/GENE-DB human TR gene sequences. Using the TCRdist pipeline, a later analysis assigned CDR3 sequences along with most-parsimonious VDJ recombination scenarios. In a later analysis, each TCR beta chain was defined by its CDR3 amino acid sequence together with its V-gene family, and reads lacking a unique V-gene family were excluded. A later analysis removed several hundred highly shared, low-generation-probability nucleotide sequences to deal with suspected cross-contamination and a sequencing artifact. In a later analysis, a clonal expansion index for each public chain was calculated from normalized within-repertoire ranks of inferred template counts. Generation probabilities in a later analysis came from a VDJ recombination model fitted to out-of-frame rearrangements, and those results were checked against IGoR. A later analysis scored TCR-TCR, TCR-HLA and TCR-CMV co-occurrence with hypergeometric tests, applying a repertoire-size bias correction to TCR pairs. In a later analysis, false discovery rates were estimated by permuting HLA or CMV assignments 20 times. In a later analysis, co-occurring TCRs were grouped using DBSCAN, with TCRdist sequence similarity added in when clustering inside HLA-allele-positive subsets. Repertoires with fewer than 30,000 or more than 120,000 public chains were left out of co-occurrence clustering, as were roughly five repertoires with anomalous nucleotide sharing. Held by TCRdb, this immuneACCESS table contains in-frame sequences only and omits some clones. Under half of the omission traces to an unresolved V gene where checked; the cause of the rest is unknown. That table supplies the V and J calls and clone size; D and trimming were determined from the DNA. The sample table records over 150,000 clones; 68% of these occur just once. The ten largest clones add up to over 1.2% of the sample.

Findings and caveats that apply to the study as a whole: A later analysis associated around 16,000 TCR beta sequences with specific HLA alleles at a false discovery rate of 0.05. According to the authors, the approach could potentially be generalized to other disease states and immunological phenotypes. In both the original and validation cohorts, the classifier was reported to diagnose cytomegalovirus status with high specificity and sensitivity. Because some donors lacked HLA typing at each locus, the association tests relied only on the typed subset. A later analysis found that TCR association rates varied across HLA loci, with DRB1 alleles showing the most associated TCRs and HLA-C alleles the fewest. Roughly uniform sequencing depth across donors was assumed in presence/absence analyses, although this assumption may not hold. This cohort had only TCR beta chains sequenced, and the lack of alpha or paired-chain data limited which features could be detected. According to a later analysis, most CMV-associated TCR beta chains appeared to be HLA-restricted, and the HLA associations seemed to be driven largely by CMV exposure. A total of 150 or so TCR beta chains were listed by the study as associated with cytomegalovirus. Most TCR sequences were observed very rarely across donors, whereas some public TCRs were present in many individuals. In an earlier analysis of approximately 600 of the donors, most TCR beta V segments were observed in productive rearrangements about 90% or about 30% of the time, broadly matching IMGT annotations. A further reported finding was that TCR beta sequences accurately predicted the HLA-A and HLA-B alleles for most subjects in the first cohort. Several of the top co-occurrence clusters appeared to be linked to parvovirus B19, influenza, CMV and Epstein-Barr virus, according to a later analysis. About 17 rarely observed V segments, including chromosome 9 orphons, were excluded from the earlier analysis of approximately 600 of the donors because counts were too low. Compared with equally common non-associated chains, HLA-associated TCR beta chains in a later analysis were more clonally expanded and had lower generation probabilities. A later genetic analysis associated a missense DCLRE1C variant with V-gene and J-gene trimming of TCR beta chains, and an independent cohort replicated the association. In vitro tests confirmed that a few of the cytomegalovirus-associated TCR beta chains recognize cytomegalovirus antigens. Immune exposure information for the cohort was limited to CMV serostatus. Correlated functional status among segregating V segments might be attributable to linkage disequilibrium, but an unknown experimental factor could not be ruled out. The 87-base-pair reads could not distinguish some IMGT-functional V segments, including TRBV6-2 and TRBV6-3, so those segments were excluded. When HLA alleles, especially DR and DQ, strongly co-occurred, attributing TCR associations to individual alleles was difficult. A cluster of highly shared sequence variants was judged likely to represent a technical artifact of the sequencing pipeline. Compared with the approximately 670-donor mean, donors in an Asian-associated ancestry cluster had fewer N-insertions in productive TCRs, according to a later genetic analysis.

On this clone: Its antigen remains undetermined. The input lacks base qualities; no much larger clone sits a single base away.

The CDR3 has 15 amino acids, counting the end cysteine and phenylalanine. Only CDR3 DNA is held: 45 bases, read in frame from base 1. V lost 3 bases and J lost 5 bases, and the count of bases not matched to a germline gene is 4. CDR1 and CDR2 (MGHDK, SYGVNS) derive from the germline V gene. The cohort was made up of 666 healthy bone marrow donors. At the time of sampling, all cohort members were nominally healthy, though unrecorded immune exposures were likely present. The donor tested CMV seronegative, placing the donor among the 350 or so seronegative members of the cohort. A peripheral blood sample was provided by each donor, and peripheral blood mononuclear cells were used for TCR beta sequencing. The Qiagen DNeasy Blood Extraction Kit was used to extract genomic DNA from the blood cell samples.

The V and J segments used are TRBV25-1 and TRBJ2-1; 10 junctional bases match TRBD1. The TCR was taken from a man aged 50 to 60 in good health and CMV-seronegative. The sample taken for sequencing was PBMCs. The nucleotide sequence reads as follows: TGTGCCAGCAGTGACTCCGGGACAGGGGACAATGAGCAGTTCTTC. It translates to CASSDSGTGDNEQFF.